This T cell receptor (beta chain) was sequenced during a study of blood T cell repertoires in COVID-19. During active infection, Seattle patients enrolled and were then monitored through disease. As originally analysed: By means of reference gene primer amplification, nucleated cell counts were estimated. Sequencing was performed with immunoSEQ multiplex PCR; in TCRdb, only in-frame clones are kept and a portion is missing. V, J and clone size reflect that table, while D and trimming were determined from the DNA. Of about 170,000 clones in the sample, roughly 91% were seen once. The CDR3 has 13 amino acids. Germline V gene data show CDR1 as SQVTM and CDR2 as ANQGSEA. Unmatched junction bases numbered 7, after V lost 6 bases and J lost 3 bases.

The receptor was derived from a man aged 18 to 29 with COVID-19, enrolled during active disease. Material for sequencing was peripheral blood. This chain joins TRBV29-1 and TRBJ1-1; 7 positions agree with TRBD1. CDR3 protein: CSVIRGRDTEAFF. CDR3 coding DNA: TGCAGCGTGATAAGGGGGCGGGACACTGAAGCTTTCTTT.